This T cell receptor beta chain was sequenced during a study of blood T cell repertoires in COVID-19. Looked up from germline, CDR1 is LNHDA and CDR2 is SQIVND (reference sequence). V shed 5 bases, J shed 7 bases, and the junction held 0 bases outside the gene matches. There are 12 residues in the CDR3. Per the study methods: By means of reference gene primer amplification, nucleated cell counts were estimated. Generated by immunoSEQ multiplex PCR, the TCRdb table keeps only in-frame clones and is missing some. V and J calls plus clone size are reproduced from that table; the DNA served to infer D and trimming. The sample consists of about 150,000 clones, 65% to 85% of them appearing once.

V gene TRBV19 combines with J gene TRBJ2-1, with 9 positions matching TRBD2. This clonotype was sampled from an older woman with acute or convalescent COVID-19. Material: peripheral blood. The chain's CDR3 is CASSGLANEQFF. CDR3 DNA sequence: TGTGCCAGTAGTGGACTAGCGAATGAGCAGTTCTTC. The whole variable domain, remainder taken from reference TRBV19 and TRBJ2-1, is DGGITQSPKYLFRKEGQNVTLSCEQNLNHDAMYWYRQDPGQGLRLIYYSQIVNDFQKGDIAEGYSVSREKKESFPLTVTSAQKNPTAFYLCASSGLANEQFFGPGTRLTVL.